The 9 T cell receptor beta chains given below trace back to one sample, sequenced in a study of tumor-infiltrating lymphocytes in primary liver carcinoma. Extraction also yielded germline DNA, while blood RNA was obtained from unsorted whole blood. The input was 500 ng total RNA; TCR beta cDNA was made from it with a constant-region primer. Investigators got TCR beta libraries out of three nested multiplex PCR rounds, done with slightly modified ARM-PCR. The first two PCR rounds used TRBV1-TRBV30 primers with a Cbeta primer, 10 cycles each. TCRdb reprocessed the multiplex PCR reads via MiXCR and lists one record per CDR3 protein. This table has 180,000 or so distinct CDR3 sequences, about 60% appearing once. The specimen sequenced was peripheral blood. The receptors shown here come from a man aged 35 to 55 with primary liver carcinoma and hepatitis B virus infection.

Many counts were recorded for this clonotype. The CDR3 DNA reads as TGCAGCGTTGAAAGAGAGCACCATGGCTACACCTTC. Translating it yields CSVEREHHGYTF. The chain uses TRBV29-1 and TRBJ1-2; no clear D. V lost 2 bases to trimming and J lost 6 bases, with 10 bases between them. The CDR3 extends over 12 amino acids. CDR1 is SQVTM, CDR2 ANQGSEA, per germline.

In regard to this clonotype: At one end the junction does not follow the germline gene, possibly because of a read error. The chain combines TRBV29-1 with TRBJ2-7; no definite D call. CDR1 SQVTM and CDR2 ANQGSEA come from the germline V gene. The CDR3 length is 14 residues. This CDR3 reads CSVEDPTEAYEQYF. Here the CDR3 DNA reads TGCAGCGTTGAAGACCCCACGGAAGCCTATGAGCAGTACTTC.

This clonotype was detected many times. This CDR3 is CASSSLSQGGETQYF. CDR3 DNA sequence: TGTGCCAGCAGCTCCCTGTCACAGGGTGGGGAGACCCAGTACTTC. This chain connects TRBV11-2 to TRBJ2-5, with D perhaps matching TRBD1 (6 bases). The CDR3 is made up of 15 amino acids. Germline-derived CDR1 and CDR2 are SGHAT and FQNNGV. Trimming took 4 bases from V and 5 from J, leaving 17 bases between them.

The chain couples TRBV14 to TRBJ2-6; D is uncertain. The germline V and J ends were trimmed by 3 bases and 4 bases, with 7 bases remaining between them. CDR1 is SGHDN and CDR2 is FVKESK in the germline V gene. This CDR3 contains 14 residues. This chain's CDR3 is CASSHVVGANVLTF. In DNA form, the CDR3 reads TGTGCCAGCAGCCACGTGGTCGGGGCCAACGTCCTGACTTTC.

Of note for this clonotype: Germline and junction disagree at one end, which may indicate a read error. This sequence joins TRBV29-1 and TRBJ2-2, with D perhaps being TRBD1 or TRBD2 (6 bases each). From germline, CDR1 is SQVTM and CDR2 ANQGSEA. There are 14 residues in the CDR3. CDR3 nucleotides: TGCAGCCTTGAGTCCAGGCGGGACACCGGTGAGCTGTTTTTT. Its translation is CSLESRRDTGELFF.

Concerning this clonotype: A read error may be the cause here, since a much bigger clone is one base away. The V gene is TRBV11-2, the J gene TRBJ2-3; D ambiguous. This CDR3 comprises 14 residues. Germline V lookup: CDR1 SGHAT, CDR2 FQNNGV. The CDR3 DNA follows: TGTGCCATCAGCTTAGTGTCCAGCACAGATACGCAGTATTTT. Translating gives CAISLVSSTDTQYF. Together with reference TRBV11-2 and TRBJ2-3, the CDR3 gives the full variable domain: EAGVAQSPRYKIIEKRQSVAFWCNPISGHATLYWYQQILGQGPKLLIQFQNNGVVDDSQLPKDRFSAERLKGVDSTLKIQPAKLEDSAVYLCAISLVSSTDTQYFGPGTRLTVL.

A word on this clonotype: Sequence at one end of the junction differs from germline and may be a read error. The chain is built from TRBV5-1 and TRBJ1-6; TRBD1 matches 7 bases. This CDR3 has 15 amino acids. Germline values: CDR1 SGHRS, CDR2 YFSETQ. CDR3 amino acids: CTSSLAGTEFSPLHF. The CDR3 nucleotides are TGCACCAGCAGCTTGGCCGGGACAGAATTTTCACCCCTCCACTTT.

The rearrangement joins TRBV11-2 to TRBJ2-7; 12 bases fit TRBD1. The germline CDR1 and CDR2 sequences are SGHAT and FQNNGV. This CDR3 region has 17 residues. V was pared by 6 bases and J by 7 bases, with 16 bases of the junction left unmatched. CDR3 sequence (DNA): TGTGCCAGCAGTTCTTCTCGCTTGGGACAGGGGGCTCGAGAGCAGTACTTC. This gives the protein CASSSSRLGQGAREQYF.

The chain links TRBV10-3 to TRBJ2-2; 11 nucleotides match TRBD2. Germline loops: CDR1 ENHRY, CDR2 SYGVKD. The CDR3 runs to 17 residues. After removal of 6 bases from V and 3 bases from J, the junction contained 9 bases not matched to a gene. CDR3 nucleotide sequence: TGTGCCATCAGGGAACTAGCGGGAGATGGATACACCGGGGAGCTGTTTTTT. Its protein product is CAIRELAGDGYTGELFF.